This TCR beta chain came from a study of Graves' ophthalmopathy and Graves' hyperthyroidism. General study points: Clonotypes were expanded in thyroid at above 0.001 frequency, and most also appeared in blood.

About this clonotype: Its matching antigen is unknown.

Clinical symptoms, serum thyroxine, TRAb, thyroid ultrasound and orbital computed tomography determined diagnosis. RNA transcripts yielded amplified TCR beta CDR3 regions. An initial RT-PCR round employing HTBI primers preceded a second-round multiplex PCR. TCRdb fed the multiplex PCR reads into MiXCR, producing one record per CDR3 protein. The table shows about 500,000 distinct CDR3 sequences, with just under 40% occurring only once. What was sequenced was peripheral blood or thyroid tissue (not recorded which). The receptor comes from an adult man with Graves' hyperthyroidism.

CDR3 bases: TGTGCCAGCAGCCCGACAGGGGGCCTCGACGAGCAGTACTTC. Translation: CASSPTGGLDEQYF. The chain recombines TRBV7-9 with TRBJ2-7, with TRBD1 matching over 10 bases. Looked up from germline, CDR1 is SEHNR and CDR2 is FQNEAQ (reference sequence). V was clipped by 5 bases and J by 5 bases; unmatched bases: 6. CDR3 size: 14 residues. Using reference TRBV7-9 and TRBJ2-7 for the parts outside the CDR3, the full variable domain is DTGVSQNPRHKITKRGQNVTFRCDPISEHNRLYWYRQTLGQGPEFLTYFQNEAQLEKSRLLSDRFSAERPKGSFSTLEIQRTEQGDSAMYLCASSPTGGLDEQYFGPGTRLTVT.